This record covers a single T cell receptor (beta chain). Germline values: CDR1 PRHDT, CDR2 FYEKMQ (reference sequence). Unmatched junction bases numbered 9, after V lost 5 bases and J lost 0 bases. The CDR3 has 16 amino acids. Original handling: Scientists estimated how many nucleated cells there were by amplifying reference gene primers. Some clones are missing from TCRdb's copy, which holds only in-frame ones; the method was immunoSEQ multiplex PCR. D and trimming were read from the DNA, whereas the V and J calls and clone size are those reported in that table. The sample has 180,000 or so clones; about 88% are singletons. The record originates from a study of blood T cell repertoires in COVID-19. Across the study: Spain, Italy and the United States supplied samples that represented acute and convalescent COVID-19.

The receptor was derived from a human donor with acute COVID-19. The donor label of this sample is uncertain. Sample: PBMCs or T cells enriched from blood (not recorded which). The rearrangement links TRBV13 to TRBJ2-5, with 7 nucleotides matching TRBD2. The DNA of the CDR3 is TGTGCCAGCAGCCTCGGATCCCTAGCGGACCAAGAGACCCAGTACTTC. Its protein product is CASSLGSLADQETQYF.